A selection of T cell receptor beta chains follows, all from one sample in a study of blood T cell repertoires in COVID-19. This table comes from immunoSEQ multiplex PCR, and its TCRdb copy is limited to in-frame clones, with some not included. In the table there are 140,000 to 150,000 clones, 88% of which are singletons. Material: PBMCs or T cells enriched from blood (not recorded which). The receptors come from a woman aged 30 to 39 with acute COVID-19. Each CDR3 is given with its conserved first and last residue. Each record gives: CDR3 protein, CDR3 DNA, D gene, J gene, V gene, clone size. A D gene is named only where the DNA matches it firmly. For some rows the clone size is stated as once, few or many, or as a class when expanded; others skip it.

CASSRPGGTEAFF,TGTGCCAGCAGCCGCCCAGGGGGAACTGAAGCTTTCTTT,TRBD1,TRBJ1-1,TRBV7-8,.
CATSRDRNWQTSVEQYF,TGTGCCACCAGCAGAGATCGCAATTGGCAGACTTCCGTCGAGCAGTACTTC,.,TRBJ2-7,TRBV15,.
CASSFGGDPEAFF,TGTGCCAGCAGCTTTGGGGGGGATCCTGAAGCTTTCTTT,.,TRBJ1-1,TRBV11-2,.
CASSIVSRRTGELFF,TGTGCCAGTAGTATTGTCTCTAGGCGGACCGGGGAGCTGTTTTTT,.,TRBJ2-2,TRBV19,.
CASSENRGLNKAFF,TGTGCCAGTAGTGAAAACAGGGGCCTAAACAAGGCTTTCTTT,TRBD1,TRBJ1-1,TRBV19,.
CASIDKGSSGNTIYF,TGTGCCAGCATCGATAAAGGGAGCTCTGGAAACACCATATATTTT,.,TRBJ1-3,TRBV6-6,few
CASSPSGQGFVGEQYF,TGTGCCAGCAGCCCCTCCGGACAGGGGTTCGTTGGCGAGCAGTACTTC,TRBD1,TRBJ2-7,TRBV27,.
CSASVNRDQPQHF,TGCAGTGCTAGTGTAAACAGGGATCAGCCCCAGCATTTT,.,TRBJ1-5,TRBV20-1,.
CASSERERETQYF,TGTGCCAGCAGTGAGCGGGAGCGGGAGACCCAGTACTTC,TRBD2,TRBJ2-5,TRBV25-1,.
CASSEAGAYNEQFF,TGTGCCAGCAGTGAGGCGGGGGCCTACAATGAGCAGTTCTTC,TRBD2,TRBJ2-1,TRBV25-1,.
CASSPSTGLAGDEQFF,TGTGCCAGCTCACCTAGTACTGGACTAGCGGGAGATGAGCAGTTCTTC,TRBD2,TRBJ2-1,TRBV18,.
CASSPSVGEFVREQYF,TGTGCCAGCTCACCAAGCGTTGGGGAGTTCGTGCGCGAGCAGTACTTC,.,TRBJ2-7,TRBV18,few
CASSLGTVRNTEAFF,TGTGCCAGCAGTTTGGGGACAGTTCGGAACACTGAAGCTTTCTTT,TRBD1,TRBJ1-1,TRBV27,.
CASSKDSFYGYTF,TGTGCCAGCAGTAAGGACAGCTTCTATGGCTACACCTTC,.,TRBJ1-2,TRBV6-5,once
CASTAVSGRLNEQFF,TGTGCCAGCACCGCAGTAAGCGGGAGGCTCAATGAGCAGTTCTTC,TRBD2,TRBJ2-1,TRBV9,once
CASSPAGTNLYEQYF,TGTGCCAGCAGCCCAGCAGGGACTAACCTGTACGAGCAGTACTTC,TRBD2,TRBJ2-7,TRBV7-2,.
CASSLESSAREQFF,TGCGCCAGCAGCTTGGAATCTAGTGCTCGTGAGCAGTTCTTC,.,TRBJ2-1,TRBV5-1,.
CASSFGSNQPQHF,TGTGCCAGCAGCTTCGGTAGCAATCAGCCCCAGCATTTT,.,TRBJ1-5,TRBV5-4,.
CASSFQGWGSYEQYF,TGTGCCAGCAGTTTCCAGGGATGGGGCTCCTACGAGCAGTACTTC,.,TRBJ2-7,TRBV28,.
CASSLSMLGGANVLTF,TGTGCCAGCAGTTTATCGATGCTGGGCGGGGCCAACGTCCTGACTTTC,.,TRBJ2-6,TRBV27,once
CASSRRGANEKLFF,TGTGCCAGCAGCAGGAGGGGAGCTAATGAAAAACTGTTTTTT,.,TRBJ1-4,TRBV21-1,few
CASSFGGGAYEQYF,TGTGCCAGCAGCTTCGGAGGGGGCGCATACGAGCAGTACTTC,.,TRBJ2-7,TRBV7-9,.
CSARDALRQYF,TGCAGTGCTAGAGATGCTTTGCGGCAGTACTTC,.,TRBJ2-7,TRBV20-1,once